Each of the 17 T cell receptor beta chains below was sequenced from the same sample in a study of long-term antiretroviral therapy in people with HIV. Sequencing used immunoSEQ v3.0 at survey level. Generated by immunoSEQ multiplex PCR, the TCRdb table keeps only in-frame clones and is missing some. The table includes tens of thousands of clones, about 90% detected once. The material was unsorted PBMCs, obtained 2 years after starting antiretroviral therapy. The receptor source for this set is a man aged 50 to 59 with HIV.

V gene TRBV5-4 combines with J gene TRBJ2-2; 7 bases are shared with TRBD1. Trimming cost V 0 bases and J 7 bases; bases outside gene matches: 6. CDR3 size: 15 residues. Germline CDR1 is SGHNT and CDR2 is YYREEE (reference sequence). Here the CDR3 reads CASSLGQGTVGELFF. The CDR3 DNA reads TGTGCCAGCAGCTTGGGACAGGGAACGGTCGGGGAGCTGTTTTTT. Full variable domain (remainder filled in from reference TRBV5-4 and TRBJ2-2): ETGVTQSPTHLIKTRGQQVTLRCSSQSGHNTVSWYQQALGQGPQFIFQYYREEENGRGNFPPRFSGLQFPNYSSELNVNALELDDSALYLCASSLGQGTVGELFFGEGSRLTVL.

This clone occurred once. The V call is TRBV5-4, the J call TRBJ2-5; D is tentatively TRBD1 or TRBD2 (5 bases each). The CDR3 has 15 amino acids. V shed 0 bases and J shed 0 bases, with 9 bases lying between them. Per the germline V gene, CDR1 is SGHNT and CDR2 is YYREEE (reference sequence). For the CDR3, the DNA is TGTGCCAGCAGCTTGGCCGGGGCAGACCAAGAGACCCAGTACTTC. It translates to CASSLAGADQETQYF.

The chain joins TRBV6-5 to TRBJ1-2; tentatively, D is TRBD1 (6 bases). Germline V lookup: CDR1 MNHEY, CDR2 SVGAGI. The CDR3 sequence is 13 residues long. Trimming left V 6 bases short and J 7 bases short, with 15 bases between. CDR3 coding DNA: TGTGCCAGCAGGGGAACAGGGAAAAGTGGCTACACCTTC. Amino acid sequence: CASRGTGKSGYTF.

This sequence joins TRBV30 and TRBJ2-3; no reliable D call. The germline CDR1 and CDR2 sequences are GTSNPN and SVGIG (reference sequence). The CDR3 is made up of 14 amino acids. The germline V and J ends were trimmed by 2 bases and 6 bases, with 15 bases remaining between them. CDR3 region: CAWSPPLGSDTQYF. The CDR3 DNA follows: TGTGCCTGGAGTCCCCCCCTAGGGTCGGATACGCAGTATTTT.

The chain links TRBV12-5 to TRBJ2-3; the match to TRBD1 covers 7 bases. Trimming cost V 6 bases and J 1 base; bases outside gene matches: 7. CDR3 length: 15 amino acids. Germline lookup yields CDR1 LGHNT and CDR2 FRNRAP. CDR3 region: CASGKDRVGTDTQYF. In DNA, the CDR3 is TGTGCTAGTGGCAAAGACAGGGTCGGCACAGATACGCAGTATTTT.

The genes are TRBV30 and TRBJ2-1, with D perhaps TRBD1 (6 bases). Trimming cost V 7 bases and J 0 bases, with 13 bases left between them. CDR3 length: 14 amino acids. Germline V CDR1 and CDR2: GTSNPN, SVGIG (reference sequence). The CDR3 DNA sequence: TGTGCCTCGACAGGAAGAAGCTCCTACAATGAGCAGTTCTTC. It codes for CASTGRSSYNEQFF.

The V gene is TRBV11-2, the J gene TRBJ1-5, with 11 bases lining up with TRBD1. Germline CDR1 SGHAT, CDR2 FQNNGV. The V gene end was trimmed by 4 bases and the J gene end by 0 bases; junction bases not matched to a gene: 8. This CDR3 is 18 amino acids long. CDR3 nucleotide sequence: TGTGCCAGCAGCTCGTCCGGGACAGGGGGATTTAGCAATCAGCCCCAGCATTTT. The encoded protein is CASSSSGTGGFSNQPQHF.

This rearrangement joins TRBV7-9 to TRBJ2-4; 7 bases line up with TRBD2. This CDR3 has 17 amino acids. Germline V gene sequence: CDR1 SEHNR, CDR2 FQNEAQ (reference sequence). The J segment lost 0 bases and the V segment lost 5 bases, leaving 10 bases of the junction unmatched. The CDR3 DNA follows: TGTGCCAGCAGCGCGGGACTAAACTCAATAGCCAAAAACATTCAGTACTTC. This translates into CASSAGLNSIAKNIQYF.

The chain couples TRBV19 to TRBJ2-5, with 7 nucleotides matching TRBD2. Trimming took 6 bases from V and 9 from J; bases not matched to a gene: 4. The CDR3 spans 11 residues. Looked up from germline, CDR1 is LNHDA and CDR2 is SQIVND (reference sequence). CDR3 sequence (DNA): TGTGCCAGTAGCTACAGCGGGGCCCAGTACTTC. The encoded protein is CASSYSGAQYF.

As for this clone: The germline gene is not matched at one end of the junction; a read error may be the cause. This chain links TRBV7-7 with TRBJ2-5, with D perhaps matching TRBD1 (6 bases). CDR3 length equals 13 residues. Germline CDR1 and CDR2: SSHAT and FNYEAQ (reference sequence). The CDR3 sequence is CASSYYREETQYF. The CDR3, as DNA: TGTGCTAGCAGCTATTACAGGGAGGAGACCCAGTACTTC.

This sequence joins TRBV4-3 and TRBJ2-2; D is unresolved. CDR3 length: 14 amino acids. V lost 1 base, J lost 2 bases, and 5 bases lay in between. CDR1 and CDR2 (germline): LGHNA, YSLEER. CDR3 in amino acids: CASSQGQNTGELFF. In DNA, the CDR3 is TGCGCCAGCAGCCAAGGGCAAAACACCGGGGAGCTGTTTTTT.

This clone was recorded once. The J gene is TRBJ2-3, the V gene TRBV10-3, with D perhaps matching TRBD2 (5 bases). Between the trimmed V and J ends, which lost 8 bases and 6 bases, there was a span of 12 bases. Germline V lookup: CDR1 ENHRY, CDR2 SYGVKD. There are 12 residues in the CDR3. As DNA, the CDR3 is TGTGCCATCGGGAGTTTAGCGGATACGCAGTATTTT. The encoded protein is CAIGSLADTQYF.

This sequence joins TRBV4-1 and TRBJ2-1; possible D gene TRBD1, 5 bases. In germline, CDR1 is MGHRA, CDR2 YSYEKL. V was trimmed by 0 bases and J by 3 bases, leaving 15 bases between them. The length of the CDR3 is 17 residues. The CDR3 sequence is CASSQDKDSADYNEQFF. The CDR3 DNA is TGCGCCAGCAGCCAAGATAAAGACAGCGCCGACTACAATGAGCAGTTCTTC.

The V and J genes are TRBV11-2 and TRBJ1-2; TRBD1 matches 7 bases. The CDR3 covers 13 residues. V lost 3 bases and J lost 8; bases outside the gene matches: 6. Germline V gives CDR1 SGHAT, CDR2 FQNNGV. The chain's CDR3 is CASSFNRGGGYTF. In DNA form, the CDR3 reads TGTGCCAGCAGCTTTAACAGGGGTGGGGGCTACACCTTC.

The rearrangement links TRBV7-9 to TRBJ2-7; 7 bases are a match to TRBD1. Unmatched junction bases numbered 5, after V lost 3 bases and J lost 0 bases. Germline-derived CDR1 and CDR2 are SEHNR and FQNEAQ (reference sequence). The CDR3 has 15 amino acids. CDR3 bases: TGTGCCAGCAGCTTTCGGGACAGCGTCTCCTACGAGCAGTACTTC. It yields the protein CASSFRDSVSYEQYF. The full variable domain, completed using reference TRBV7-9 and TRBJ2-7, is DTGVSQNPRHKITKRGQNVTFRCDPISEHNRLYWYRQTLGQGPEFLTYFQNEAQLEKSRLLSDRFSAERPKGSFSTLEIQRTEQGDSAMYLCASSFRDSVSYEQYFGPGTRLTVT.

This clone was counted only a few times. The gene calls are TRBV7-9 and TRBJ2-1, with TRBD1 matching 8 bases. Germline-derived CDR1 and CDR2 are SEHNR and FQNEAQ (reference sequence). This CDR3 has 16 amino acids. J was trimmed by 6 bases and V by 1 base; bases with no gene match: 8. This CDR3 is CASSLVWDRQFNEQFF. Here the CDR3 DNA reads TGTGCCAGCAGCTTAGTCTGGGACAGGCAATTCAATGAGCAGTTCTTC.

CDR3 protein: CATSRGTRVNTEAFF. CDR3 in DNA: TGTGCCACCAGCAGAGGAACGAGAGTTAACACTGAAGCTTTCTTT. The rearrangement joins TRBV15 to TRBJ1-1; no firm D call. The V and J ends lost 1 base and 2 bases respectively, with 11 bases between them. The germline V gene encodes CDR1 LNHNV and CDR2 YYDKDF (reference sequence). The CDR3 is 15 residues long.